This T cell receptor beta chain was sequenced in a study of cytomegalovirus exposure and HLA in healthy donors. Whole-study findings and limits: Most TCR sequences showed up rarely, but some public TCRs showed up in many donors. As a later analysis showed, several of the most significant clusters appeared to be linked to common viral pathogens.

On this clone itself: The antigen remains undetermined.

Unmatched junction bases numbered 12, after V lost 0 bases and J lost 0 bases. This CDR3 region has 19 residues. The germline V gene has CDR1 SGDLS and CDR2 YYNGEE. Primers included in the PCR were 60 Vbeta and 13 Jbeta primers. Sequencing was performed with immunoSEQ multiplex PCR; in TCRdb, only in-frame clones are kept and a portion is missing. The table includes under 100,000 clones, more than 65% detected once. J is TRBJ2-5 and V is TRBV9; 9 bases map to TRBD2. The receptor was derived from a human donor in good health. Sample: PBMCs. The CDR3 coding sequence is TGTGCCAGCAGCGTAGCCCCCAGCGGGGGGAACCCGTACCAAGAGACCCAGTACTTC. Residues: CASSVAPSGGNPYQETQYF.